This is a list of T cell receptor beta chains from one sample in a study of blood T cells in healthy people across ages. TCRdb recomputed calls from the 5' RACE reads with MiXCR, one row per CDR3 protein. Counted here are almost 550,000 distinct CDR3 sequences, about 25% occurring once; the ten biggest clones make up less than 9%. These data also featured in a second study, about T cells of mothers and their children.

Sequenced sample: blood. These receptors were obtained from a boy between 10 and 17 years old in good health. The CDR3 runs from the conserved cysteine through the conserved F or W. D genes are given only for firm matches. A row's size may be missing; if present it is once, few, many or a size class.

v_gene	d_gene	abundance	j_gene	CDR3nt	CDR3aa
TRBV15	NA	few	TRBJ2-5	TGTGCCACCAGCAGAGAAAGGGTAGTTAAGGAGACCCAGTACTTC	CATSRERVVKETQYF
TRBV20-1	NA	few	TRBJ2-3	TGCAGTGCTAGAGATCTAGTAACTAGCACAGATACGCAGTATTTT	CSARDLVTSTDTQYF
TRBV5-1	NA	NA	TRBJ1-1	TGCGCCAGCAGCTTGGAAGGACAGTCTATCAACACTGAAGCTTTCTTT	CASSLEGQSINTEAFF
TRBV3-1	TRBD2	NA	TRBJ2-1	TGTGCCAGCGGGGGACTAGAGGGTATAGGGGAGCAGTTCTTC	CASGGLEGIGEQFF
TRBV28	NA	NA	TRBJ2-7	TGTGCCACACGCTCACTTTACGAGCAGTACTTC	CATRSLYEQYF
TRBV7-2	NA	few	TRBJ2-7	TGTGCCAGCAGCTTAGTTCAGGGGGGCGAGCAGTACTTC	CASSLVQGGEQYF
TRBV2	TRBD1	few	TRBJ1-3	TGTGCCAGCACCCGGGACAGGGGCTCTGGAAACACCATATATTTT	CASTRDRGSGNTIYF
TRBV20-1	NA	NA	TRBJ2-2	TGCAGTGCTAGAGTAAAGGGGACATTGAACACCGGGGAGCTGTTTTTT	CSARVKGTLNTGELFF
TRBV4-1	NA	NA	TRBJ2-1	TGCGCCAGCAGCCAGATGTACGATGAGCAGTTCTTC	CASSQMYDEQFF
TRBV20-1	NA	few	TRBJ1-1	TGCAGTGCTAGAGATGGGGGGGCGCGGCCTGAAGCTTTCTTT	CSARDGGARPEAFF
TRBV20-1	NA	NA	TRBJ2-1	TGCAGTGCTAGAGAAGGTGGTATCAATGAGCAGTTCTTC	CSAREGGINEQFF
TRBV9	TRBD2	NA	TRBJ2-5	TGTGCCAGCAGCGTGGGACTAGCTAGTGAGACCCAGTACTTC	CASSVGLASETQYF
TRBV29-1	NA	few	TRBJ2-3	TGCAGCGTTGAGACCGGTTACGGCACAGATACGCAGTATTTT	CSVETGYGTDTQYF
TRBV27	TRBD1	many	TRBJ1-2	TGTGCCAGCAGACAACAGGGGGCCTATGGCTACACCTTC	CASRQQGAYGYTF
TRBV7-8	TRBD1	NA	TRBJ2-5	TGTGCCAGCAGATACACAGGGGGCAAGGGGACCCAGTACTTC	CASRYTGGKGTQYF
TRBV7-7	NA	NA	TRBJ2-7	TGTGCTAGCAGCAGAGGGTTGGGGACCTCCTACGAGCAGTACTTC	CASSRGLGTSYEQYF
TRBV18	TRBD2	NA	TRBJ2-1	TGTGCCAGCTCACCTCCGGCGGGGGGCAATGAGCAGTTCTTC	CASSPPAGGNEQFF
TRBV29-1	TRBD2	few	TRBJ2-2	TGCAGCGTCCTAGCGGGAGAGGGCACCGGGGAGCTGTTTTTT	CSVLAGEGTGELFF
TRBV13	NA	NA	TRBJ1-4	TGTGCCAGCAGCTTGGGGGCAGGGCAGGATAATGAAAAACTGTTTTTT	CASSLGAGQDNEKLFF
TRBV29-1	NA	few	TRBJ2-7	TGCAGCGTTGGGGGTCAAGACAGCTACGAGCAGTACTTC	CSVGGQDSYEQYF
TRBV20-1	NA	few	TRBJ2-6	TGCAGTGCTAGTTTCAGGGCTGGGGCCAACGTCCTGACTTTC	CSASFRAGANVLTF
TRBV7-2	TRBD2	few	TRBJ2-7	TGTGCCAGCAGCTTATCGGGGGGGCGGCACGAGCAGTACTTC	CASSLSGGRHEQYF
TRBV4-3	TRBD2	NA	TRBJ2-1	TGCGCCAGCAGCCAAGATGGGGGGGGCTCCTACAATGAGCAGTTCTTC	CASSQDGGGSYNEQFF
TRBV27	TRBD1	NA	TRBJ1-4	TGTGCCAGCAGTTTACGGGACAGGGAAGATAAACTGTTTTTT	CASSLRDREDKLFF
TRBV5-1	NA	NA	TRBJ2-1	TGCGCCAGCACCAATACCGGGACACTATACAATGAGCAGTTCTTC	CASTNTGTLYNEQFF
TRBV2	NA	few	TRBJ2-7	TGTGCCAGCAGTGGAGGGAGAACCTACGAGCAGTACTTC	CASSGGRTYEQYF
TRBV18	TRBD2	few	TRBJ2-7	TGTGCCAGCTCATCACTTCTAGCGGGGGGCTTCTACGAGCAGTACTTC	CASSSLLAGGFYEQYF
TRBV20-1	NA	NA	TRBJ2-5	TGCAGTGCTAGAGGGGGGGGCCTAGAGACCCCGTACTTC	CSARGGGLETPYF
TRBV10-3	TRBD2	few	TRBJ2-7	TGTGCCATCAGGGGGACTAGCTCCTACGAGCAGTACTTC	CAIRGTSSYEQYF
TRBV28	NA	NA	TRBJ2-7	TGTGCCAGCAGTTCCCCCCGGGACGGGGCCCCCTACGAGCAGTACTTC	CASSSPRDGAPYEQYF
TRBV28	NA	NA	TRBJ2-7	TGTGCCAGCAGACTAGGGGGAAAGCAGTACTTC	CASRLGGKQYF
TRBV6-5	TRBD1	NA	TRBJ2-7	TGTGCCAGCACTGGGACAGGGGTCTACGAGCAGTACTTC	CASTGTGVYEQYF
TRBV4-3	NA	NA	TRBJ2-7	TGCGCCAGCAGCCAAGATTACCCCTCCGGGGCCGTCTACGAGCAGTACTTC	CASSQDYPSGAVYEQYF
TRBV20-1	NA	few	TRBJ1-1	TGCAGTGCTAGATTTCCTACTCGGCGAGGCACTGAAGCTTTCTTT	CSARFPTRRGTEAFF
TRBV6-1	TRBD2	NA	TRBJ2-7	TGTGCCAGCAGCCCCCCGACTAGCGGGGGGGCCAACGAGCAGTACTTC	CASSPPTSGGANEQYF
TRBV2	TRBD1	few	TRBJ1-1	TGTGCCAGCAGACCCGGTACAGGGGTGGACACTGAAGCTTTCTTT	CASRPGTGVDTEAFF
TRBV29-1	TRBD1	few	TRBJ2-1	TGCAGCGTTACCGGGACAGGGGACTACAATGAGCAGTTCTTC	CSVTGTGDYNEQFF
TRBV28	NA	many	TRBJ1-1	TGTGCCAGCAGTTTAAATGGCAGGGAAGCTTTCTTT	CASSLNGREAFF
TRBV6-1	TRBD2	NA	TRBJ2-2	TGTGCCAGCTTCGAGACTAGCGGGAGGATGGCGAACACCGGGGAGCTGTTTTTT	CASFETSGRMANTGELFF
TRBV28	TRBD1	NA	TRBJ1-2	TGTGCCAGCAGTTCCGGGGAGGGGGCCGACTATGGCTACACCTTC	CASSSGEGADYGYTF
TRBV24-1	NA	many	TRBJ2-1	TGTGCCACTGCCCACTCGGCTGCGTGGCAGTTCTTC	CATAHSAAWQFF
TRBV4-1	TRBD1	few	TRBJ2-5	TGCGCCAGCAGCCCTGGCCGGACAGGGGTTTTGGAGACCCAGTACTTC	CASSPGRTGVLETQYF
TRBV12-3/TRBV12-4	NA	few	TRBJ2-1	TGTGCCAGCAGGACTAGACAGACCTACAATGAGCAGTTCTTC	CASRTRQTYNEQFF
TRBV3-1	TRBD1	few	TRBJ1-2	TGTGCCAGCAGCCCCGTCCCGGGACAGGGGGCGGTCATCTATGGCTACACCTTC	CASSPVPGQGAVIYGYTF
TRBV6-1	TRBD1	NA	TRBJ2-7	TGTGCCAGCAGCTTACAGGGGGCGCAATACGAGCAGTACTTC	CASSLQGAQYEQYF
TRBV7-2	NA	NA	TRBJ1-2	TGTGCCAGCAGCTTAGTAAAGGGGACTGGCTACACCTTC	CASSLVKGTGYTF
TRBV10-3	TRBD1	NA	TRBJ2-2	TGTGCCATCAGTGAGTTAGGTGGGGACAGTAACACCGGGGAGCTGTTTTTT	CAISELGGDSNTGELFF
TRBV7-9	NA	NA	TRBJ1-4	TGTGCCAGCAGCCCCCCCTGGGAGAGATCCGTAACTAATGAAAAACTGTTTTTT	CASSPPWERSVTNEKLFF
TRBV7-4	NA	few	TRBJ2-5	TGTGCCAGCGGGCTCTTTGAGACCCAGTACTTC	CASGLFETQYF
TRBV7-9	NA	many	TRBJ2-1	TGTGCCAGCAGCTTTAAGGGGACGGACAATGAGCAGTTCTTC	CASSFKGTDNEQFF